Listed here are 6 T cell receptor beta chains from one sample, sequenced in a study of shared clonotypes between healthy human individuals (dated by TCRdb to about 2020). Libraries were made using the immunoSEQ multiplex PCR assay. In TCRdb, the immuneACCESS table is reduced to in-frame sequences with V and J assigned. These tables do not hold every clone; where another copy was compared, an unresolved V gene accounts for under half, and the others remain unexplained. In this sample the table shows fewer than 1 million clones, about 96% of which occur a single time. The ten most abundant clones make up less than 0.25% of the sample. CD8 naive samples were CD45RO-negative cells positively selected for CCR7, giving a CD45RA+CCR7+ population that excluded TemRA cells. The specimen sequenced was naive CD8+ T cells sorted from blood. What this sample's cell subset or site label stands for: CD45RA+CCR7+. The receptor set was obtained from a man aged 30 to 39 in good health.

The table lists this clone with a count of one. The rearrangement joins TRBV4-3 to TRBJ2-1; 14 nucleotides align to TRBD2. Trimming at V came to 4 bases and at J to 6 bases, leaving 2 bases not matched to a gene. The CDR3 runs 15 residues. The germline V gene encodes CDR1 LGHNA and CDR2 YSLEER. The CDR3 bases are TGCGCCAGCAGCCTGGGACTAGCGGGAGCCAATGAGCAGTTCTTC. Its protein product is CASSLGLAGANEQFF.

The genes are TRBV4-1 and TRBJ1-3; D unclear. The ends were cut back, 0 bases at V and 5 bases at J, with 5 bases in the middle. Germline CDR1 reads MGHRA; CDR2 reads YSYEKL. The CDR3 totals 13 residues. For the CDR3, the DNA is TGCGCCAGCAGCCAAGAAGGGAGAAACACCATATATTTT. Translation: CASSQEGRNTIYF.

The rearrangement links TRBV7-2 to TRBJ2-7; 9 bases are a match to TRBD2. The CDR3 runs to 14 residues. The V gene's germline CDR1 is SGHTA and CDR2 FQGNSA. J lost 3 bases, V lost 5 bases, and 5 bases had no gene match. CDR3 DNA: TGTGCCAGCAGCATACCGACTAGCGGCTACGAGCAGTACTTC. Its protein is CASSIPTSGYEQYF. Using reference TRBV7-2 and TRBJ2-7 for the parts outside the CDR3, the full variable domain is GAGVSQSPSNKVTEKGKDVELRCDPISGHTALYWYRQSLGQGLEFLIYFQGNSAPDKSGLPSDRFSAERTGGSVSTLTIQRTQQEDSAVYLCASSIPTSGYEQYFGPGTRLTVT.

The gene calls are TRBV7-9 and TRBJ1-3; D is uncertain. Between the trimmed V and J ends, which lost 8 bases and 0 bases, there was a span of 14 bases. This CDR3 is built from 15 residues. CDR1 is SEHNR, CDR2 FQNEAQ, per germline (reference sequence). CDR3 in DNA: TGTGCCAGCGCCTCTTTTAGGGACTCTGGAAACACCATATATTTT. It encodes CASASFRDSGNTIYF. Complete variable domain (other parts from reference TRBV7-9 and TRBJ1-3): DTGVSQNPRHKITKRGQNVTFRCDPISEHNRLYWYRQTLGQGPEFLTYFQNEAQLEKSRLLSDRFSAERPKGSFSTLEIQRTEQGDSAMYLCASASFRDSGNTIYFGEGSWLTVV.

The chain joins TRBV19 to TRBJ1-5, with a tentative D call TRBD1 (5 bases). Trimming pared 3 bases from V and 4 bases from J, leaving 13 bases between. The germline gives CDR1 LNHDA, CDR2 SQIVND (reference sequence). CDR3 length: 15 amino acids. The CDR3: CASSIYGQTNQPQHF. CDR3 DNA: TGTGCCAGTAGTATCTACGGACAAACGAATCAGCCCCAGCATTTT.

The chain joins TRBV27 to TRBJ2-1; 7 nucleotides line up with TRBD2. The V and J ends lost 5 bases and 5 bases, in that order; junction bases with no gene match: 12. This CDR3 region has 16 residues. Germline V CDR1 and CDR2: MNHEY, SMNVEV (reference sequence). CDR3 sequence reads: CASSRLGLAANNEQFF. The CDR3 bases are TGTGCCAGCAGTCGACTGGGGCTAGCGGCTAACAATGAGCAGTTCTTC.